The clone carrying this T cell receptor beta chain appeared a single time. The data were obtained in a study of blood T cell repertoires in COVID-19. V shed 3 bases, J shed 6 bases, and the junction held 8 bases outside the gene matches. The germline V gene encodes CDR1 SGHVS and CDR2 FQNEAQ. The CDR3 has 14 amino acids. Per the original data handling: Reference gene primer amplification yielded estimated nucleated cell counts. Clones were sequenced by immunoSEQ multiplex PCR, and TCRdb holds only the in-frame ones, with some missing. V and J calls and clone size come straight from that table; D and trimming were deduced from the DNA. This sample has 400,000 to 450,000 clones, with 70% to 90% found just once.

The V call is TRBV7-8, the J call TRBJ2-7; 7 nucleotides line up with TRBD1. This TCR came from a woman in her twenties or thirties with active or convalescent COVID-19. The sequencing input was peripheral blood. The CDR3 here is CASSFRQGMFEQYF. The CDR3 DNA reads as TGTGCCAGCAGCTTCAGACAGGGCATGTTCGAGCAGTACTTC.